The T cell receptor (beta chain) under discussion was sequenced for a study of T-cell reconstitution after alpha-beta-depleted transplantation in children. TCRbeta library construction was performed incorporating unique molecular identifiers. TCRdb itself ran the PCR reads through MiXCR, one entry per CDR3 protein. The profile shows 300,000 to 400,000 distinct CDR3 sequences, approximately 20% of them singletons. CDR1 is MNHEY, CDR2 SMNVEV, per germline (reference sequence). The CDR3 is made up of 12 amino acids. V shed 4 bases and J shed 5 bases, with 9 bases lying between them. The input for sequencing was PBMCs, mostly from graft donor cells, taken 180 days after TCRalphabeta/CD19-depleted stem cell transplant. This clonotype originated in a male patient between 10 and 17 years old who had a stem cell transplant for acute lymphoblastic leukemia, so the T cells may come from the graft donor. The rearrangement joins TRBV27 to TRBJ2-7; D gene ambiguous. DNA of the CDR3: TGTGCCAGCAGTTCCGGGTACCACGAGCAGTACTTC. Protein sequence: CASSSGYHEQYF.